The present entry profiles one T cell receptor beta chain with its context. Trimming stripped 6 bases from V and 14 bases from J, with 16 bases between. There are 12 residues in the CDR3. The table came from immunoSEQ multiplex PCR; TCRdb's copy has only in-frame clones and leaves some out. Of about 680,000 clones in the sample, around 92% are singletons; the top ten hold approximately 1.5%. This sample is drawn from a study of Ad26.COV2.S vaccination and SARS-CoV-2 variants. The treatment here: around 19 received Ad26.COV2.S at low or high dose, single or two shots; 5 received placebo; per-sample allocation not given. Sampling was performed 63 days after the first vaccine or placebo injection.

The receptor comes from a person aged 18 to 65 who received the Ad26.COV2.S COVID-19 vaccine or a placebo. Sequences were derived from peripheral blood, sampled in a trial of Ad26.COV2.S vaccine versus placebo. The chain carries TRBV12-3 or TRBV12-4 and TRBJ1-4; tentative D call: TRBD1 (5 bases). For the CDR3, the DNA is TGTGCCAGCAGCCAGGGACTTACAAGGCTGTTTTTT. This sequence encodes CASSQGLTRLFF.